This TCR beta chain came from a study of cytomegalovirus exposure and HLA in healthy donors. V lost 3 bases and J 4 bases, leaving 12 bases between the germline ends. This CDR3 spans 14 amino acids. CDR1 LNHDA and CDR2 SQIVND come from the germline V gene (reference sequence). Study-level results: The authors reported that TCR beta sequences could predict HLA-A and HLA-B alleles. These predictions were accurate for most subjects in the first cohort.

PCR involved 60 Vbeta and 13 Jbeta primers. Profiled with immunoSEQ multiplex PCR; TCRdb holds only in-frame clones, not every one. The data contain around 190,000 clones, around 84% of them singletons. Details on this clone: What it binds is unknown.

This TCR came from a woman between 18 and 29 years old in good health and CMV-seronegative. Sequencing was carried out using PBMCs. The chain links TRBV19 to TRBJ1-2; D remains ambiguous. The CDR3 DNA is TGTGCCAGTAGTATTCGGGCGGGGTCCTATGGCTACACCTTC. This translates into CASSIRAGSYGYTF.